These T cell receptor beta chains were read from a single sample in a study of blood T cells in healthy people across ages. TCRdb analysed the 5' RACE reads with MiXCR anew, one entry per CDR3 protein. The table has around 1,000,000 distinct CDR3 sequences, 30% to 40% seen once. Sequencing was done on a sample of blood. The receptors here all came from a man younger than 30 in good health. CDR3s include the opening cysteine and the closing phenylalanine or tryptophan. Fields, in order: D gene, V gene, clone size, J gene, CDR3 protein, CDR3 DNA. A D gene is named only where the DNA matches it firmly. Not all rows give a size; the values are once, few, many and, for expanded clones, a class.

d_call: .
v_call: TRBV28
clone_size: .
j_call: TRBJ1-2
cdr3_aa: CASSFRVDGYTF
cdr3_nt: TGTGCCAGCAGTTTCAGGGTGGATGGCTACACCTTC

d_call: .
v_call: TRBV13
clone_size: many
j_call: TRBJ1-2
cdr3_aa: CASSHRHTVDGYTF
cdr3_nt: TGTGCCAGCAGCCACCGACATACAGTCGATGGCTACACCTTC

d_call: .
v_call: TRBV27
clone_size: .
j_call: TRBJ1-1
cdr3_aa: CASSPAARNTEAFF
cdr3_nt: TGTGCCAGCAGTCCTGCGGCCCGGAACACTGAAGCTTTCTTT

d_call: TRBD1
v_call: TRBV20-1
clone_size: few
j_call: TRBJ2-5
cdr3_aa: CSATAADRGRLQETQYF
cdr3_nt: TGCAGTGCTACGGCAGCTGACAGGGGACGACTGCAAGAGACCCAGTACTTC

d_call: TRBD2
v_call: TRBV7-2
clone_size: few
j_call: TRBJ2-3
cdr3_aa: CASCLGLDGTDTQYF
cdr3_nt: TGTGCCAGCTGCCTCGGACTAGACGGCACAGATACGCAGTATTTT

d_call: .
v_call: TRBV5-1
clone_size: .
j_call: TRBJ1-1
cdr3_aa: CASRPATGGVDTEAFF
cdr3_nt: TGCGCCAGCAGACCCGCTACAGGTGGGGTGGACACTGAAGCTTTCTTT

d_call: .
v_call: TRBV10-3
clone_size: .
j_call: TRBJ2-7
cdr3_aa: CATESRDTTYEQYF
cdr3_nt: TGTGCCACCGAAAGCCGGGACACCACCTACGAGCAGTACTTC

d_call: .
v_call: TRBV9
clone_size: few
j_call: TRBJ1-6
cdr3_aa: CASSVGMQGENSPLHF
cdr3_nt: TGTGCCAGCAGCGTAGGTATGCAGGGTGAAAATTCACCCCTCCACTTT

d_call: TRBD2
v_call: TRBV7-2
clone_size: .
j_call: TRBJ2-3
cdr3_aa: CASSSTGRDWGLSTDTQYF
cdr3_nt: TGTGCCAGCAGCTCGACGGGGAGGGACTGGGGACTAAGCACAGATACGCAGTATTTT

d_call: .
v_call: TRBV29-1
clone_size: .
j_call: TRBJ2-1
cdr3_aa: CSVSAAVVFNEQFF
cdr3_nt: TGCAGCGTTTCAGCGGCTGTGGTATTCAATGAGCAGTTCTTC

d_call: .
v_call: TRBV4-3
clone_size: few
j_call: TRBJ1-1
cdr3_aa: CASSQGRARVNTEAFF
cdr3_nt: TGCGCCAGCAGCCAAGGTCGGGCGAGGGTGAACACTGAAGCTTTCTTT

d_call: .
v_call: TRBV20-1
clone_size: .
j_call: TRBJ2-1
cdr3_aa: CSGGGAAYNEQFF
cdr3_nt: TGCAGTGGAGGGGGGGCCGCTTACAATGAGCAGTTCTTC

d_call: TRBD1
v_call: TRBV24-1
clone_size: few
j_call: TRBJ1-2
cdr3_aa: CATSDPGQDSIYGYTF
cdr3_nt: TGTGCCACCAGTGATCCGGGACAGGACTCAATCTATGGCTACACCTTC

d_call: TRBD1
v_call: TRBV2
clone_size: few
j_call: TRBJ2-1
cdr3_aa: CASSQGEYNEQFF
cdr3_nt: TGTGCCAGCAGTCAGGGGGAATACAATGAGCAGTTCTTC

d_call: .
v_call: TRBV6-5
clone_size: .
j_call: TRBJ1-5
cdr3_aa: CASSGSWMGNQPQHF
cdr3_nt: TGTGCCAGCAGCGGTAGTTGGATGGGCAATCAGCCCCAGCATTTT

d_call: TRBD2
v_call: TRBV2
clone_size: few
j_call: TRBJ2-3
cdr3_aa: CASSDLSGGATDTQYF
cdr3_nt: TGTGCCAGCAGTGATCTCAGCGGGGGGGCCACAGATACGCAGTATTTT

d_call: TRBD1
v_call: TRBV7-2
clone_size: once
j_call: TRBJ1-4
cdr3_aa: CASSLVKGATNEKLFF
cdr3_nt: TGTGCCAGCAGCTTAGTCAAGGGGGCCACAAATGAAAAACTGTTTTTT

d_call: TRBD2
v_call: TRBV7-2
clone_size: .
j_call: TRBJ2-1
cdr3_aa: CASRAGGWDNEQFF
cdr3_nt: TGTGCCAGCCGAGCGGGGGGGTGGGACAATGAGCAGTTCTTC

d_call: TRBD2
v_call: TRBV4-2
clone_size: .
j_call: TRBJ2-5
cdr3_aa: CASSQPFTSGVETQYF
cdr3_nt: TGTGCCAGCAGCCAACCCTTTACTAGCGGGGTTGAGACCCAGTACTTC

d_call: .
v_call: TRBV4-1
clone_size: few
j_call: TRBJ2-3
cdr3_aa: CASSQDSLAVPQYF
cdr3_nt: TGCGCCAGCAGCCAAGATTCCTTAGCGGTTCCGCAGTATTTT

d_call: .
v_call: TRBV12-3/TRBV12-4
clone_size: few
j_call: TRBJ1-5
cdr3_aa: CASSFTGTGQPQHF
cdr3_nt: TGTGCCAGCAGTTTTACGGGGACGGGCCAGCCCCAGCATTTT

d_call: TRBD1
v_call: TRBV28
clone_size: few
j_call: TRBJ2-7
cdr3_aa: CASSQTGAQEYF
cdr3_nt: TGTGCCAGCAGTCAGACAGGGGCGCAGGAGTACTTC

d_call: .
v_call: TRBV11-3
clone_size: few
j_call: TRBJ2-1
cdr3_aa: CASRGTSNEQFF
cdr3_nt: TGTGCCAGCAGGGGAACGAGCAATGAGCAGTTCTTC

d_call: .
v_call: TRBV20-1
clone_size: once
j_call: TRBJ1-4
cdr3_aa: CSARVLQEEKLFF
cdr3_nt: TGCAGTGCTAGAGTCCTCCAGGAGGAAAAACTGTTTTTT

d_call: .
v_call: TRBV6-2/TRBV6-3
clone_size: .
j_call: TRBJ1-1
cdr3_aa: CASSLLGPYTEAFF
cdr3_nt: TGTGCCAGCAGCCTACTTGGGCCTTACACTGAAGCTTTCTTT

d_call: TRBD1
v_call: TRBV20-1
clone_size: .
j_call: TRBJ1-5
cdr3_aa: CSAQTGWDRPQHF
cdr3_nt: TGCAGTGCGCAGACAGGGTGGGATCGGCCCCAGCATTTT

d_call: .
v_call: TRBV9
clone_size: few
j_call: TRBJ1-1
cdr3_aa: CASSVEPASATEAFF
cdr3_nt: TGTGCCAGCAGCGTAGAACCCGCGTCCGCGACTGAAGCTTTCTTT

d_call: .
v_call: TRBV7-2
clone_size: .
j_call: TRBJ1-1
cdr3_aa: CASTSEREAFF
cdr3_nt: TGTGCCAGCACCTCAGAGCGTGAAGCTTTCTTT

d_call: .
v_call: TRBV6-2/TRBV6-3
clone_size: once
j_call: TRBJ2-7
cdr3_aa: CASSDGVGVYEQYF
cdr3_nt: TGTGCCAGCAGTGATGGGGTCGGGGTCTACGAGCAGTACTTC

d_call: TRBD1
v_call: TRBV9
clone_size: .
j_call: TRBJ2-5
cdr3_aa: CASSVDQTGVNEQYF
cdr3_nt: TGTGCCAGCAGCGTAGACCAGACAGGGGTCAATGAGCAGTACTTC

d_call: TRBD2
v_call: TRBV2
clone_size: .
j_call: TRBJ2-1
cdr3_aa: CASSQTHLKTSGGSEQFF
cdr3_nt: TGTGCCAGCAGCCAAACCCATCTTAAGACTAGCGGGGGGTCCGAGCAGTTCTTC

d_call: TRBD1
v_call: TRBV14
clone_size: .
j_call: TRBJ2-3
cdr3_aa: CAGSQFQEDRVKDTQYF
cdr3_nt: TGTGCCGGCAGCCAGTTCCAGGAGGACAGGGTGAAGGATACGCAGTATTTT

d_call: .
v_call: TRBV7-3
clone_size: many
j_call: TRBJ2-1
cdr3_aa: CASSLRQHNEQFF
cdr3_nt: TGTGCCAGCAGCCTACGCCAGCATAATGAGCAGTTCTTC

d_call: .
v_call: TRBV6-5
clone_size: .
j_call: TRBJ1-2
cdr3_aa: CASSLGTGQGNYGYTF
cdr3_nt: TGTGCCAGCAGCCTGGGGACGGGCCAGGGCAACTATGGCTACACCTTC

d_call: .
v_call: TRBV3-1
clone_size: few
j_call: TRBJ2-1
cdr3_aa: CASSQVWTPRPYNEQFF
cdr3_nt: TGTGCCAGCAGCCAAGTGTGGACCCCAAGGCCCTACAATGAGCAGTTCTTC

d_call: TRBD1
v_call: TRBV28
clone_size: .
j_call: TRBJ2-1
cdr3_aa: CASSLWDRFQETQFF
cdr3_nt: TGTGCCAGCAGTTTATGGGACAGGTTTCAAGAGACCCAGTTCTTC

d_call: .
v_call: TRBV4-1
clone_size: .
j_call: TRBJ2-2
cdr3_aa: CASSLDRIPTGELFF
cdr3_nt: TGCGCCAGCAGCCTCGACAGGATCCCCACCGGGGAGCTGTTTTTT

d_call: TRBD1
v_call: TRBV7-9
clone_size: .
j_call: TRBJ2-1
cdr3_aa: CASSLGAVGTGDHEHFF
cdr3_nt: TGTGCCAGCAGCTTAGGCGCTGTGGGGACAGGGGATCATGAGCACTTCTTC

d_call: .
v_call: TRBV27
clone_size: .
j_call: TRBJ1-1
cdr3_aa: CASWKWVTEAFF
cdr3_nt: TGTGCCAGCTGGAAATGGGTCACTGAAGCTTTCTTT

d_call: .
v_call: TRBV15
clone_size: .
j_call: TRBJ2-7
cdr3_aa: CATSRGALARAERYF
cdr3_nt: TGTGCCACCAGCAGAGGGGCACTAGCAAGGGCCGAGCGGTACTTC

d_call: .
v_call: TRBV4-2
clone_size: few
j_call: TRBJ1-4
cdr3_aa: CASQKSPGHEKLFF
cdr3_nt: TGTGCCAGCCAAAAGTCCCCGGGCCACGAAAAACTGTTTTTT

d_call: .
v_call: TRBV6-1
clone_size: few
j_call: TRBJ1-2
cdr3_aa: CASSPPMRGYGYTF
cdr3_nt: TGTGCCAGCAGTCCCCCCATGAGGGGGTATGGCTACACCTTC

d_call: .
v_call: TRBV7-9
clone_size: .
j_call: TRBJ1-1
cdr3_aa: CASSFGEFEAFF
cdr3_nt: TGTGCCAGCAGCTTCGGGGAGTTTGAAGCTTTCTTT

d_call: .
v_call: TRBV5-6
clone_size: .
j_call: TRBJ1-2
cdr3_aa: CASSLAGTNPLYGYTF
cdr3_nt: TGTGCCAGCAGCTTGGCCGGGACAAATCCCCTCTATGGCTACACCTTC